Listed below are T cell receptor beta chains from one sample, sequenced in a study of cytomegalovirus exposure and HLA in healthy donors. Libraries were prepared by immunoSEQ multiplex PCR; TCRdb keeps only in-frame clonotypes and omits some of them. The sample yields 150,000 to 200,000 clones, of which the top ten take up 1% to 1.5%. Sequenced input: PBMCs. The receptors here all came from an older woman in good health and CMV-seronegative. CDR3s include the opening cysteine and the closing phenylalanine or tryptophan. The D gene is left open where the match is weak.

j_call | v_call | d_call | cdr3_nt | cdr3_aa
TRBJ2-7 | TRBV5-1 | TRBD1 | TGCGCCAGCAGCCAGGACAGGAGCTCCTACGAGCAGTACTTC | CASSQDRSSYEQYF
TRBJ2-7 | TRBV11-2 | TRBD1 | TGTGCCAGCAGGCTCCCGGGGACAGGGACCTACGAGCAGTACTTC | CASRLPGTGTYEQYF
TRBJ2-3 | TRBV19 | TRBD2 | TGTGCCACCATAGCGGGAGGGCGAGATACGCAGTATTTT | CATIAGGRDTQYF
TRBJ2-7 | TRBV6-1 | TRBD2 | TGTGCCAGCAGTATCGGGACTAGCTTCTACGAGCAGTACTTC | CASSIGTSFYEQYF
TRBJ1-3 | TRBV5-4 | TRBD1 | TGTGCCAGCAGCTTAATGCTTGGGACAGGGGTAAACGTCTCTAAAAACACCATATATTTT | CASSLMLGTGVNVSKNTIYF
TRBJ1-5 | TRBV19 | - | TGTGCCAGTACATTAGGGGGTAATCAGCCCCAGCATTTT | CASTLGGNQPQHF
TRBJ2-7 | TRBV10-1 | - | TGCGCCAGCAGTGAGGTGATTGGACAGTCGACCAACGAGCAGTACTTC | CASSEVIGQSTNEQYF
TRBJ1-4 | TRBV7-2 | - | TGTGCCAGCAGCTTAGCACCGGGTCGGGGTGAAAAACTGTTTTTT | CASSLAPGRGEKLFF
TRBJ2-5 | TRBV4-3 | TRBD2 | TGCGCCAGCAGCCAAGTGGCCCGGGGGGGACTATTACAAGAGACCCAGTACTTC | CASSQVARGGLLQETQYF
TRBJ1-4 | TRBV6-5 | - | TGTGCCAGCAGGCGACAGGTCGGGGCTAATGAAAAACTGTTTTTT | CASRRQVGANEKLFF
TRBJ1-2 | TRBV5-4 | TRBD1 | TGTGCCAGCGGGGGAGGGGACAGGGCGTTGAACTATGGCTACACCTTC | CASGGGDRALNYGYTF
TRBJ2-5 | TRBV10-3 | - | TGTGCCATCAGTGAGAGGCGGTATCAAGAGACCCAGTACTTC | CAISERRYQETQYF
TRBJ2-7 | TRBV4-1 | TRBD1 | TGCGCCAGCAGCCAAGATTGGACAGGGGAACTCTACGAGCAGTACTTC | CASSQDWTGELYEQYF
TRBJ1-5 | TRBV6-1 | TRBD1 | TGTGCCAGCAGTGAACTAGAGGGACAGGGTAATCAGCCCCAGCATTTT | CASSELEGQGNQPQHF
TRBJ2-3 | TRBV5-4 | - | TGTGCCAGCAGCATCGGCACAGATACGCAGTATTTT | CASSIGTDTQYF
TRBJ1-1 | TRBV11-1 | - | TGTGCCAGCAGCTTCCCAGAGTCAGGGCCTGAAGCTTTCTTT | CASSFPESGPEAFF
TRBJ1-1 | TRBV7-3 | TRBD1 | TGTGCCAGCAGCTTAGGGGGACAGGGGCCTGAAGCTTTCTTT | CASSLGGQGPEAFF
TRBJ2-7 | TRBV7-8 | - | TGTGCCAGCAGCGACCAGGGTTACGAGCAGTACTTC | CASSDQGYEQYF
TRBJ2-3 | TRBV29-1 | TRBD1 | TGCAGCCATTCAGGGGGAGATACGCAGTATTTT | CSHSGGDTQYF
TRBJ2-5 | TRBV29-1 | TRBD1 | TGCAGCGTCGGACAGGGTCGGGAGACCCAGTACTTC | CSVGQGRETQYF
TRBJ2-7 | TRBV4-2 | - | TGTGCCAGCAGCGTCGAGGGACACGATATCTACGAGCAGTACTTC | CASSVEGHDIYEQYF
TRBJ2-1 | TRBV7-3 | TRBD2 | TGTGCCAGCAGCCACGGGACTAGGTACAATGAGCAGTTCTTC | CASSHGTRYNEQFF
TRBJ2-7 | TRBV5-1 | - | TGCGCCAGCAGCTTGACCAGGACCTACGAGCAGTACTTC | CASSLTRTYEQYF
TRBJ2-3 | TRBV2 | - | TGTGCCAGCAGTGGGTATGGCCCCAGCACAGATACGCAGTATTTT | CASSGYGPSTDTQYF
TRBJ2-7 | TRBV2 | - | TGTGCCAGCAGTACGACTTCCTACGAGCAGTACTTC | CASSTTSYEQYF
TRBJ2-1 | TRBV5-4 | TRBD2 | TGTGCCAGCAGCCCCTCCCAGACTAGCGATGAGCAGTTCTTC | CASSPSQTSDEQFF
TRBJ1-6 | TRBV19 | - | TGTGCCAGTACCCCGTCCTATAATTCACCCCTCCACTTT | CASTPSYNSPLHF
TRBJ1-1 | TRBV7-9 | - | TGTGCCAGCAGCTCGAGGATCACAGGTATCCCCTTCACTGAAGCTTTCTTT | CASSSRITGIPFTEAFF
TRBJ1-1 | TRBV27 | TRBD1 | TGTGCCAGCAGCCTAGCTGGGACAGGGATTGAAGCTTTCTTT | CASSLAGTGIEAFF
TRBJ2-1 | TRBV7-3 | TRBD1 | TGTGCCAGCAGCTCAGGGGGCGGTGAGCAGTTCTTC | CASSSGGGEQFF
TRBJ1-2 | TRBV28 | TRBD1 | TGTGCCAGCAGTTTACCTCCGGGACAGGGAAAGGGCTACACCTTC | CASSLPPGQGKGYTF
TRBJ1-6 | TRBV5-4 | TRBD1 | TGTGCCAGCAGTTCTCAGGGGGCCCCGCCTAATTCACCCCTCCACTTT | CASSSQGAPPNSPLHF
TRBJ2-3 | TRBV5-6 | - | TGTGCCAGCAGCTTGCGAGGGGGGGTCACAGATACGCAGTATTTT | CASSLRGGVTDTQYF
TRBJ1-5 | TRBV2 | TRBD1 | TGTGCCAAGGGACAGGGGGAAGGTCAGCCCCAGCATTTT | CAKGQGEGQPQHF
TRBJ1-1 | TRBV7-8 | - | TGTGCCAGCAGCTTAGTAGGACAGCTTTTAAACACTGAAGCTTTCTTT | CASSLVGQLLNTEAFF
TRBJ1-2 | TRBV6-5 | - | TGTGCCAGCAGGAGACAGGCGCCACTTGGCTACACCTTC | CASRRQAPLGYTF
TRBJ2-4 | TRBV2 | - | TGTGCCAGCAGTCCCTCCTATATAGCCAAAAACATTCAGTACTTC | CASSPSYIAKNIQYF
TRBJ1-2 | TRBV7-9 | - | TGTGCCAGCAGCACACCCACTGCCGCAGGTGGCTACACCTTC | CASSTPTAAGGYTF
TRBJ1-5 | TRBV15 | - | TGTGCCACCAGCGGACTCAATAGCAATCAGCCCCAGCATTTT | CATSGLNSNQPQHF
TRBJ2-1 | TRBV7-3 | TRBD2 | TGTGCCAGCAGCTTGGGGCTAGCGGGAGGGTATGAGCAGTTCTTC | CASSLGLAGGYEQFF
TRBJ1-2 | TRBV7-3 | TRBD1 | TGTGCCAGCAGCCCCAGTCTACAGGGGGTGGGGAACGGTGGCTACACCTTC | CASSPSLQGVGNGGYTF
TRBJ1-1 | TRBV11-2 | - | TGTGCCAGCAGCCTAACAACAGGGAAGTTAGAAGCTTTCTTT | CASSLTTGKLEAFF
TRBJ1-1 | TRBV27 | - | TGTGCCAGCAGTTTATCCGGGGGTACCTACCTCAAATCGAACACTGAAGCTTTCTTT | CASSLSGGTYLKSNTEAFF
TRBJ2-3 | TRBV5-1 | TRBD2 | TGCGCCAGCAGCTTGGACCGGGGGGGCCGTGATACGCAGTATTTT | CASSLDRGGRDTQYF
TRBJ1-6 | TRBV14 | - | TGTGCCAGCAGCCCCCTAGGAACAGGGACCAGTTCACCCCTCCACTTT | CASSPLGTGTSSPLHF
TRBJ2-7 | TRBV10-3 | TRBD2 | TGTGCCATCAGTGGGACTAGCGGGGGATACGAGCAGTACTTC | CAISGTSGGYEQYF